Listed below are T cell receptor beta chains from one sample, sequenced in a study of radiotherapy plus CTLA-4 blockade in lung cancer. Produced via immunoSEQ multiplex PCR; TCRdb's table is partial and in-frame only. The top ten clones hold 22% of a sample with under 95,000 clones, around 81% of them seen once. Source: peripheral blood, taken from a patient treated with radiotherapy plus ipilimumab. The source of these receptors is a human donor with non-small cell lung cancer whose response to radiotherapy plus ipilimumab could not be evaluated. Some clones in this sample may be carry-over from other donors' samples. Each CDR3 is given with its conserved first and last residue. The D gene is left open where the match is weak. Rows give clone size only sometimes, using once, few, many, or a class for an expanded clone.

j_gene	d_gene	len	v_gene	abundance	CDR3nt	CDR3aa
TRBJ1-2	-	13	TRBV7-2	-	TGTGCCAGCAGCGACACAGGGACCTATGGCTACACCTTC	CASSDTGTYGYTF
TRBJ2-7	-	11	TRBV7-2	-	TGTGCCGCCGGCGGGGTCTACGAGCAGTACTTC	CAAGGVYEQYF
TRBJ2-1	TRBD1	14	TRBV6-5	-	TGTGCCAGCAGTCGACAGGGGTCCTACAATGAGCAGTTCTTC	CASSRQGSYNEQFF
TRBJ2-4	TRBD1	15	TRBV30	-	TGTGCCTGGAGCAAAAGGGGGCTAGCCAAAAACATTCAGTACTTC	CAWSKRGLAKNIQYF
TRBJ1-1	-	16	TRBV5-1	-	TGCGCCAGCAGTTTATCCCCGGGACACGGGAACACTGAAGCTTTCTTT	CASSLSPGHGNTEAFF
TRBJ2-2	-	16	TRBV7-7	-	TGTGCTAGCAGCTCCGAAGAGGAGGGTGGGACCGGGGAGCTGTTTTTT	CASSSEEEGGTGELFF
TRBJ1-1	TRBD1	17	TRBV7-9	-	TGTGCCAGCAGCTGGGGACAGCAGCCACTTATGAACACTGAAGCTTTCTTT	CASSWGQQPLMNTEAFF
TRBJ1-2	TRBD1	14	TRBV7-9	-	TGTGCCAGCAGCCCCGGGACAGGGGGCTATGGCTACACCTTC	CASSPGTGGYGYTF
TRBJ1-1	TRBD1	14	TRBV7-2	-	TGTGCCAGCAGCCACGACAGGGCGAACACTGAAGCTTTCTTT	CASSHDRANTEAFF
TRBJ1-2	-	15	TRBV5-1	-	TGCGCCAGCAGGCCAGGGACACCTACTAACTATGGCTACACCTTC	CASRPGTPTNYGYTF
TRBJ2-5	TRBD1	16	TRBV9	-	TGTGCCAGCAGCGTAGGCGGACAGGGGTTGAGAGAGACCCAGTACTTC	CASSVGGQGLRETQYF
TRBJ1-2	-	11	TRBV6-6	once	TGTGCCAGCAGTACAGGGTTCGGCTACACCTTC	CASSTGFGYTF
TRBJ2-3	TRBD1	15	TRBV19	once	TGTGCCAGTAGCCCGAGGGACAGCGTCACAGATACGCAGTATTTT	CASSPRDSVTDTQYF
TRBJ2-5	-	18	TRBV9	-	TGTGCCAGCAGCCACCCCGGATGGGGGGGGGCCCGTCAAGAGACCCAGTACTTC	CASSHPGWGGARQETQYF
TRBJ1-2	TRBD1	14	TRBV28	-	TGTGCCACCCCAGGGGGACAGGGGGCACGGGGCTACACCTTC	CATPGGQGARGYTF
TRBJ2-3	-	14	TRBV5-1	-	TGCGCCAGCAGCTTGGAGGCAGGCGGGGATACGCAGTATTTT	CASSLEAGGDTQYF
TRBJ1-5	-	16	TRBV6-4	-	TGTGCCAGCAGGAGGGACAACAGGATTAGCAATCAGCCCCAGCATTTT	CASRRDNRISNQPQHF
TRBJ1-2	-	14	TRBV28	-	TGTGCCAGCAGTCTCGCGCAGGGGCCTTATGGCTACACCTTC	CASSLAQGPYGYTF
TRBJ2-1	TRBD2	15	TRBV29-1	-	TGCAGCCTTTTGGGTAGCGGGGGCCCCGGGGATGAGCAGTTCTTC	CSLLGSGGPGDEQFF
TRBJ2-5	TRBD1	13	TRBV7-2	-	TGTGCCAGCAGCTTGGGGACAGAAGAGACCCAGTACTTC	CASSLGTEETQYF
TRBJ1-1	-	12	TRBV15	-	TGTGCCACCAGCAGCCACAGGCTTGAAGCTTTCTTT	CATSSHRLEAFF
TRBJ1-2	-	14	TRBV18	-	TGTGCCAGCTCACCGATCGGGGATAACTATGGCTACACCTTC	CASSPIGDNYGYTF
TRBJ2-7	TRBD1	15	TRBV18	-	TGTGCCAGCTCAGGCCGGGACAGGGTAGGCTACGAGCAGTACTTC	CASSGRDRVGYEQYF
TRBJ2-2	-	14	TRBV7-9	-	TGTGCCAGCAGCTTCCAAGCCCACACCGGGGAGCTGTTTTTT	CASSFQAHTGELFF
TRBJ2-7	-	16	TRBV15	-	TGTGCCACCAGCAGAGGAATACGGGACAAACACTACGAGCAGTACTTC	CATSRGIRDKHYEQYF
TRBJ1-4	TRBD1	15	TRBV28	-	TGTGCCAGCAGTCTACGGACAGGGCTCGTTGAAAAACTGTTTTTT	CASSLRTGLVEKLFF
TRBJ2-3	-	13	TRBV4-1	-	TGCGCCAGCGGATACCGGGTGGCAGATACGCAGTATTTT	CASGYRVADTQYF
TRBJ1-1	TRBD1	14	TRBV5-4	-	TGTGCCAGCAGCTTGGCCGAGGACAGGGGCAGAGCTTTCTTT	CASSLAEDRGRAFF
TRBJ1-5	-	17	TRBV7-2	once	TGTGCCAGCAGCCCACACCCTGGAGGGGATAGCAATCAGCCCCAGCATTTT	CASSPHPGGDSNQPQHF
TRBJ2-2	-	13	TRBV7-6	-	TGTGCCAGCACCTTGGGGCTGGACGGGGAGCTGTTTTTT	CASTLGLDGELFF
TRBJ1-1	TRBD1	12	TRBV29-1	once	TGCAGCGTTGAGACAGGGGTCACTGAAGCTTTCTTT	CSVETGVTEAFF
TRBJ2-5	TRBD1	12	TRBV6-5	-	TGTGCCAGCAGTTACGGAGGGACAGGGGAGTACTTC	CASSYGGTGEYF
TRBJ2-3	-	15	TRBV4-1	-	TGCGCCAGCAGCCAGGAAATGGGAGCCGGAGATACGCAGTATTTT	CASSQEMGAGDTQYF
TRBJ1-2	TRBD1	16	TRBV16	-	TGTGCCAGCAGCCTACGGACAGGGGGCGCTGACTATGGCTACACCTTC	CASSLRTGGADYGYTF
TRBJ2-7	TRBD2	16	TRBV5-1	-	TGCGCCAGCAGCCCGGGACTAGCGGGGATCTCCTACGAGCAGTACTTC	CASSPGLAGISYEQYF
TRBJ1-3	-	14	TRBV10-3	-	TGTGCCATCAGTGAGAGGGCGCGGGATCACACCATATATTTT	CAISERARDHTIYF
TRBJ2-7	-	14	TRBV19	-	TGTGCCAGTAGTTCTGTCACAGGGCCCTACGAGCAGTACTTC	CASSSVTGPYEQYF
TRBJ2-5	TRBD1	15	TRBV15	-	TGTGCCACCAGTCCCGGGACAGGGGGTCGGGAGACCCAGTACTTC	CATSPGTGGRETQYF
TRBJ2-5	-	12	TRBV28	-	TGTGCCAGCAGTTGGACACGGTGGCCCCAGTACTTC	CASSWTRWPQYF
TRBJ2-7	-	12	TRBV9	-	TGTGCCAGCAGCGCGTCACAGGGTCGGCAGTACTTC	CASSASQGRQYF
TRBJ2-5	-	13	TRBV5-5	once	TGTGCCAGCAGCTTGGGGACAGCAGAGACCCAGTACTTC	CASSLGTAETQYF
TRBJ2-4	TRBD1	13	TRBV27	-	TGTGCCAGCAGACCCGGACAGGGAGGCATTCAGTACTTC	CASRPGQGGIQYF
TRBJ1-1	-	13	TRBV23-1	-	TGCGCCAGCAGTCATCCGGACATCCATGAAGCTTTCTTT	CASSHPDIHEAFF
TRBJ1-1	-	15	TRBV28	-	TGTGCCAGCAGTCTACCCATGATCGGGAACACTGAAGCTTTCTTT	CASSLPMIGNTEAFF
TRBJ2-5	TRBD2	18	TRBV4-1	-	TGCGCCAGCAGCCCCTCCGGACTAGCGGGGGGTACTAAAGAGACCCAGTACTTC	CASSPSGLAGGTKETQYF
TRBJ2-2	-	14	TRBV5-1	-	TGCGCCGGCAGCTTCATCGAGCACACCGGGGAGCTGTTTTTT	CAGSFIEHTGELFF
TRBJ1-3	TRBD1	18	TRBV19	-	TGTGCCAGTAGTATTTCTTCTCTACAGGGGGCATATGGAAACACCATATATTTT	CASSISSLQGAYGNTIYF
TRBJ2-3	TRBD1	14	TRBV18	-	TGTGCCAGCTCACCACGGCAGGGGGTAGATACGCAGTATTTT	CASSPRQGVDTQYF
TRBJ2-7	-	17	TRBV4-3	-	TGCGCCAGCAGCCAAGCCTTACCCCAGGGTTACCCCTACGAGCAGTACTTC	CASSQALPQGYPYEQYF
TRBJ1-2	TRBD1	17	TRBV19	-	TGTGCCAGTAGGGGGACCGGGACAGGCCAAACCAACTATGGCTACACCTTT	CASRGTGTGQTNYGYTF
TRBJ2-7	TRBD1	14	TRBV28	-	TGTGCCACCACGGGACAGTTAATGATCTACGAGCAGTACTTC	CATTGQLMIYEQYF
TRBJ2-1	TRBD1	11	TRBV7-3	once	TGTGCCAGCAGCCCGGGACAGGAGCAGTTCTTC	CASSPGQEQFF
TRBJ1-2	TRBD1	14	TRBV6-6	-	TGTGCCAGCAGGAAGGGGGCGCCCACCTATGGCTACACCTTC	CASRKGAPTYGYTF
TRBJ1-3	-	14	TRBV28	few	TGTGCCAGCAGTTTAACCGGGACAGGAAACACCATATATTTT	CASSLTGTGNTIYF
TRBJ2-7	TRBD2	14	TRBV5-6	-	TGTGCCAGCAGCTTGTCTAGCGGGGGTTACGAGCAGTACTTC	CASSLSSGGYEQYF
TRBJ2-5	TRBD2	15	TRBV5-1	few	TGCGCCAGCAGCTTGGTGGCGGGGGGCGGGGAGACCCAGTACTTC	CASSLVAGGGETQYF
TRBJ2-1	-	13	TRBV5-1	-	TGCGCCAGCAAGAGGGACTCCTACAATGAGCAGTTCTTC	CASKRDSYNEQFF
TRBJ2-5	TRBD1	16	TRBV5-4	-	TGTGCCAGCAGCCGAGACAGGGCCATACACAGAGAGACCCAGTACTTC	CASSRDRAIHRETQYF
TRBJ1-5	-	14	TRBV4-3	few	TGCGCCAGCAGCCAAGATTTCGGGGGTCAGCCCCAGCATTTT	CASSQDFGGQPQHF
TRBJ2-2	TRBD1	15	TRBV7-2	-	TGTGCCAGCAGCTTCCGGGACAGGCTGACCGGGGAGCTGTTTTTT	CASSFRDRLTGELFF